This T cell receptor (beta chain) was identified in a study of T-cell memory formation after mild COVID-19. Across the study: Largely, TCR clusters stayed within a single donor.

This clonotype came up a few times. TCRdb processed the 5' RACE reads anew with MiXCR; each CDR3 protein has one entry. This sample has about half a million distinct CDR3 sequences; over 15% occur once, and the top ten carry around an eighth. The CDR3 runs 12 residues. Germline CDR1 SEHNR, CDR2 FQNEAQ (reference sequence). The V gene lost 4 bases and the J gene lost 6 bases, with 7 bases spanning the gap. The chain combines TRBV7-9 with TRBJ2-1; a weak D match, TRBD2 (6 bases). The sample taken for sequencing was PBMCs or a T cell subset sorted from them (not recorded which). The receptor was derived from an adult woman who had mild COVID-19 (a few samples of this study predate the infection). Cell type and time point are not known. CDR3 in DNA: TGTGCCAGCAGCTCAGCGGGCAATGAGCAGTTCTTC. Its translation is CASSSAGNEQFF. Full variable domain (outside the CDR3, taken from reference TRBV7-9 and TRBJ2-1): DTGVSQNPRHKITKRGQNVTFRCDPISEHNRLYWYRQTLGQGPEFLTYFQNEAQLEKSRLLSDRFSAERPKGSFSTLEIQRTEQGDSAMYLCASSSAGNEQFFGPGTRLTVL.